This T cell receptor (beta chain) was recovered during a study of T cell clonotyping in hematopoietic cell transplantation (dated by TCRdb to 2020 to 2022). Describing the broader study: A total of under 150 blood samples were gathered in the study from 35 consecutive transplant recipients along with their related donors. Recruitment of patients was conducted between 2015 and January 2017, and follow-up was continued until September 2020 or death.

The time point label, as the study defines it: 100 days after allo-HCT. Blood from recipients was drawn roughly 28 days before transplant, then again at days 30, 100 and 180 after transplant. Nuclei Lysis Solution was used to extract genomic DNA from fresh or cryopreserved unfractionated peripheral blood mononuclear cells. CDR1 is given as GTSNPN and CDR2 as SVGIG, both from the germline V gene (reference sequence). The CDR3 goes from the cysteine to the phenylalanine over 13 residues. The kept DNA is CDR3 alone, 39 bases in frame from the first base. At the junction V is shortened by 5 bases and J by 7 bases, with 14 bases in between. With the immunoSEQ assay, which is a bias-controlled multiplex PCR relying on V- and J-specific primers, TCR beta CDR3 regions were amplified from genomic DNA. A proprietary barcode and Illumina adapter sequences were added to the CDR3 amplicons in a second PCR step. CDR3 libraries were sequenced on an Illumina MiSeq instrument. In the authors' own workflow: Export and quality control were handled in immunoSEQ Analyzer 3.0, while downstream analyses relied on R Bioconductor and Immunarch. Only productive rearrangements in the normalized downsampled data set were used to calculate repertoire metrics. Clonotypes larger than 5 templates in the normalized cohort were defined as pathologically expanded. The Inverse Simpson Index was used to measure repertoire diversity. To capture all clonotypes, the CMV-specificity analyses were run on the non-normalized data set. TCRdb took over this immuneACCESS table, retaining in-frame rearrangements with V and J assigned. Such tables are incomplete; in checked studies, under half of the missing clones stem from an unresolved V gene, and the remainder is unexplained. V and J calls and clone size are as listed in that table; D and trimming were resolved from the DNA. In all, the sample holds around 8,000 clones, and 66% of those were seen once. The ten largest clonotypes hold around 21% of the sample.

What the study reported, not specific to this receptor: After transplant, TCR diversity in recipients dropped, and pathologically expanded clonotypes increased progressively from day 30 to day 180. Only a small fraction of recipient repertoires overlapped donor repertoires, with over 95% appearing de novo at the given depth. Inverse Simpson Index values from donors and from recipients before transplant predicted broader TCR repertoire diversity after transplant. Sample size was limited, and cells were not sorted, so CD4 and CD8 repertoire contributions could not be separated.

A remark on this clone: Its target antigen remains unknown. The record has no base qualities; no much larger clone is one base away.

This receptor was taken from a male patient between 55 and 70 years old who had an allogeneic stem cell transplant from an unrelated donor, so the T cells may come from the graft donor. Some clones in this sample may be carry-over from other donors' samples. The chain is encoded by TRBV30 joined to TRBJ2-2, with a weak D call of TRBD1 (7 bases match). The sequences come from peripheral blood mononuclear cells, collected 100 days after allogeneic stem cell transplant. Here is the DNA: TGTGCCTGGCAGGGGGGTTTCGGCGGGGAGCTGTTTTTT. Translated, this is CAWQGGFGGELFF. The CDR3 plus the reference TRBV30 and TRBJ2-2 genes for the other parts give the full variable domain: SQTIHQWPATLVQPVGSPLSLECTVEGTSNPNLYWYRQAAGRGLQLLFYSVGIGQISSEVPQNLSASRPQDRQFILSSKKLLLSDSGFYLCAWQGGFGGELFFGEGSRLTVL.